This TCR beta chain stems from a study of blood T cell repertoires in COVID-19. Overall study: Whether acute or convalescent, the COVID-19 samples came from the United States, Italy and Spain.

Authors' methods: For nucleated cells, counts were estimated from reference gene primer amplification. Profiled with immunoSEQ multiplex PCR; TCRdb holds only in-frame clones, not every one. The V and J calls and clone size are taken from that table; D and trimming were inferred from the DNA. The data contain approximately 270,000 clones, just under 90% of them singletons. This clone was seen only once. Before being deemed recovered, Cohort 3 donors had two negative PCRs, clearance, or symptom resolution. This CDR3 is built from 15 residues. Germline V gene sequence: CDR1 SNHLY, CDR2 FYNNEI. Trimming took 5 bases from V and 1 from J; bases not matched to a gene: 2.

The sequenced material came from PBMCs or T cells enriched from blood (not recorded which). V gene TRBV2 combines with J gene TRBJ2-2, with 9 bases lining up with TRBD2. This sequence originates from a woman aged 55-69 years who had recovered from COVID-19. Here the CDR3 reads CASSLSGRNTGELFF. The CDR3 bases are TGTGCCAGCAGTCTTAGCGGGAGGAACACCGGGGAGCTGTTTTTT.